This record looks at one T cell receptor (beta chain) sequence and its context. As yet, its antigen is unknown. The V and J ends lost 0 bases and 0 bases respectively, with 8 bases between them. The CDR3 spans 15 residues. The germline gives CDR1 MGHRA, CDR2 YSYEKL. 13 Jbeta primers and 60 Vbeta primers were used for the PCR. Clones were sequenced by immunoSEQ multiplex PCR, and TCRdb holds only the in-frame ones, with some missing. Seen here are over 150,000 clones, around four fifths observed once, and the top ten hold over 1.5%. The source of the sample is a study of cytomegalovirus exposure and HLA in healthy donors. About the study: There were approximately 85 million unique TCRs (from HLA-typed donors) in an early data release.

Overall study results and limits: Presence/absence analyses took donor sequencing depth as roughly uniform. Segments of the TCR beta V type were, in most cases, productive about 87% or about 30% of the time in an earlier analysis.

The material sequenced was PBMCs. The source of this sequence is a man aged 50-60 years in good health and CMV-seronegative. The chain employs TRBV4-1 and TRBJ1-1, with D possibly TRBD1 on 5 matching bases. CDR3 nucleotides: TGCGCCAGCAGCCAAGAAAAGGACATGAACACTGAAGCTTTCTTT. It encodes CASSQEKDMNTEAFF.